The 28 T cell receptor beta chains in this list originate from one sample, sequenced in a study of beta chain features in type 1 diabetes. The sequenced template was cDNA made from the entire isolated RNA. TCRdb keeps only in-frame clones here, not all; method: immunoSEQ multiplex PCR. The table shows some 400,000 clones, with roughly 16% occurring only once. The sample comprised naive CD4+ T cells from blood. Every receptor here comes from a woman between 18 and 30 years old in good health.

A few counts support this clone. CDR3 DNA: TGCGCCAGCAGCCCCCATAGCGGGGAACCTTACAATGAGCAGTTCTTC. It yields the protein CASSPHSGEPYNEQFF. The J gene is TRBJ2-1, the V gene TRBV5-1, with 8 bases lining up with TRBD2. The CDR3 is 16 residues long. The ends lost 4 bases at V and 4 bases at J; junction bases unmatched: 10. Germline V CDR1 and CDR2: SGHRS, YFSETQ.

This clone has more than one count but fewer than ten. The gene calls are TRBV27 and TRBJ2-3; D may be TRBD2 (6 bases). Germline V gene sequence: CDR1 MNHEY, CDR2 SMNVEV (reference sequence). V lost 4 bases to trimming and J lost 4 bases, with 15 bases between them. The CDR3 loop spans 15 amino acids. The CDR3, as DNA: TGTGCCAGCAGTTCGACGGGAGTCAGGCCAGATACGCAGTATTTT. Translated, it gives CASSSTGVRPDTQYF.

This clone was counted between two and nine times. The chain employs TRBV5-1 and TRBJ2-1; D is undetermined. V shed 0 bases and J shed 8 bases, with 12 bases lying between them. The CDR3 is 14 amino acids. Germline CDR1 SGHRS, CDR2 YFSETQ. In DNA form, the CDR3 reads TGCGCCAGCAGCTTGGCCCCAGTCTTTGATGAGCAGTTCTTC. It translates to CASSLAPVFDEQFF.

This clone was observed a handful of times. V and J are TRBV9 and TRBJ2-1; TRBD2 agrees at 8 bases. Trimming took 0 bases from V and 10 from J; bases not matched to a gene: 6. CDR1 and CDR2 (germline): SGDLS, YYNGEE. CDR3 length: 14 residues. CDR3 protein: CASSVDQGTREQFF. The CDR3 nucleotides are TGTGCCAGCAGCGTAGACCAGGGGACTAGGGAGCAGTTCTTC.

The chain links TRBV7-3 to TRBJ1-1; D is possibly TRBD1 (5 bases). CDR1 is SGHTA and CDR2 is FQGTGA in the germline V gene. Between the trimmed V and J ends, which lost 4 bases and 4 bases, there was a span of 19 bases. The CDR3 spans 16 residues. The CDR3 reads CASSYDGGAGSTEAFF. As DNA, the CDR3 is TGTGCCAGCAGCTACGATGGAGGGGCGGGGAGCACTGAAGCTTTCTTT.

Points on this clone: The junction departs from germline at one end; a sequencing error may be responsible. The chain is built from TRBV28 and TRBJ1-1, with D perhaps matching TRBD1 (5 bases). Germline CDR1 is MDHEN and CDR2 is SYDVKM. The CDR3 has 10 residues. CDR3 sequence: CASSSPTGTF. As DNA, the CDR3 is TGTGCCAGCAGTTCCCCTACCGGGACTTTT.

This chain links TRBV13 with TRBJ2-7, with a tentative D call TRBD2 (5 bases). This CDR3 spans 15 amino acids. V was trimmed by 5 bases and J by 3 bases, leaving 17 bases between them. From germline, CDR1 is PRHDT and CDR2 FYEKMQ (reference sequence). The CDR3 sequence: CASSGSGKAIYEQYF. Here the CDR3 DNA reads TGTGCCAGCAGCGGATCGGGGAAGGCCATCTACGAGCAGTACTTC.

V and J are TRBV30 and TRBJ2-3; D unresolved. The V and J ends lost 0 bases and 2 bases respectively, with 9 bases between them. CDR1 is GTSNPN, CDR2 SVGIG, per germline (reference sequence). The CDR3 runs to 14 residues. CDR3: CAWSVGGFTDTQYF. The CDR3 region has the DNA TGTGCCTGGAGTGTAGGCGGTTTCACAGATACGCAGTATTTT.

The chain combines TRBV15 with TRBJ2-1; 7 bases match TRBD1. Germline CDR1 LNHNV, CDR2 YYDKDF (reference sequence). The CDR3 has 14 amino acids. V shed 1 base and J 8 bases; nucleotides not matched to a gene: 5. CDR3 bases: TGTGCCACCAGCAGAGGACAGGGCGGGTATGAGCAGTTCTTC. This gives the protein CATSRGQGGYEQFF.

The chain combines TRBV27 with TRBJ2-6; tentatively, D is TRBD2 (6 bases). The CDR3 runs 15 residues. In germline, CDR1 is MNHEY, CDR2 SMNVEV (reference sequence). Trimming left V 10 bases short and J 0 bases short, with 13 bases between. Here the CDR3 DNA reads TGTGCCACCGTGGGACTGAGCTCTGGGGCCAACGTCCTGACTTTC. Protein product: CATVGLSSGANVLTF.

This chain joins TRBV4-1 and TRBJ2-5; 13 nucleotides line up with TRBD2. Trimming cost V 3 bases and J 4 bases; bases outside gene matches: 5. Germline V lookup: CDR1 MGHRA, CDR2 YSYEKL. The CDR3 is 16 residues long. The CDR3 region is CASSQAGTSGIETQYF. The CDR3 bases are TGCGCCAGCAGCCAGGCCGGGACTAGCGGGATAGAGACCCAGTACTTC.

The V gene is TRBV18, the J gene TRBJ1-2; D is ambiguous. The germline CDR1 and CDR2 sequences are KGHSH and LQKENI. Trimming stripped 5 bases from V and 4 bases from J, with 8 bases between. The CDR3 is made up of 12 amino acids. CDR3 sequence reads: CASSSGSYGYTF. CDR3 nucleotides: TGTGCCAGCTCATCCGGGAGCTATGGCTACACCTTC.

V is TRBV11-2 and J is TRBJ2-1, with TRBD2 matching 14 bases. Per germline, CDR1 SGHAT and CDR2 FQNNGV. The V gene end was trimmed by 4 bases and the J gene end by 8 bases; junction bases not matched to a gene: 4. The length of the CDR3 is 15 residues. The CDR3 nucleotides read TGTGCCAGCAGCTCCGGGACTAGCGGGAGTCATGAGCAGTTCTTC. Amino acid sequence: CASSSGTSGSHEQFF.

This clone showed up just a few times. V usage is TRBV6-1 and J usage is TRBJ2-7, with 9 bases fitting TRBD2. The CDR3 is made up of 15 amino acids. V lost 11 bases and J lost 6; bases outside the gene matches: 17. Per the germline V gene, CDR1 is MNHNS and CDR2 is SASEGT. The CDR3 loop reads CAGREAGGRSGEQYF. Here the CDR3 DNA reads TGTGCCGGACGAGAGGCGGGAGGGAGGTCAGGCGAGCAGTACTTC.

The chain has TRBV5-1 and TRBJ2-6; no definite D call. The CDR3 runs to 15 residues. V dropped 2 bases and J dropped 0 bases, with 6 bases sitting between them. The V gene's germline CDR1 is SGHRS and CDR2 YFSETQ. CDR3 protein: CASSFPSSGANVLTF. The CDR3 DNA reads as TGCGCCAGCAGCTTCCCGAGCTCTGGGGCCAACGTCCTGACTTTC.

This clone was seen a few times. The chain's CDR3 is CASSLNSATGYSYEQYF. CDR3 in DNA: TGTGCCAGCAGCTTAAATTCCGCGACAGGCTACTCCTACGAGCAGTACTTC. The chain recombines TRBV7-2 with TRBJ2-7, with D maybe TRBD1 (6 bases). The CDR3 covers 17 residues. V shed 2 bases and J shed 0 bases, with 17 bases lying between them. The germline CDR1 and CDR2 sequences are SGHTA and FQGNSA.

This clone was found a few times. The chain couples TRBV4-2 to TRBJ2-2, with D perhaps matching TRBD1 (5 bases). V dropped 0 bases and J dropped 6 bases, with 8 bases sitting between them. The CDR3 is 14 residues long. The germline CDR1 and CDR2 sequences are LGHNA and YNFKEQ. CDR3 nucleotides: TGTGCCAGCAGCCAAGATTGGGGCTCCGGGGAGCTGTTTTTT. It is translated as CASSQDWGSGELFF.

This chain connects TRBV30 to TRBJ2-3, with a weak D call TRBD2 (5 bases). The CDR3 is 13 residues long. V was trimmed by 4 bases and J by 8 bases, leaving 16 bases between them. Germline V gene lookup returns CDR1 GTSNPN and CDR2 SVGIG (reference sequence). The CDR3 DNA follows: TGTGCCTGGAAACTTACTGGGAGTCGTACGCAGTATTTT. This gives the protein CAWKLTGSRTQYF.

This clone turned up a few times. V usage is TRBV18 and J usage is TRBJ2-2; tentatively, D is TRBD2 (5 bases). V shed 3 bases and J shed 1 base, with 6 bases lying between them. The CDR3 is made up of 14 amino acids. Germline-derived CDR1 and CDR2 are KGHSH and LQKENI. The chain's CDR3 is CASSPGLNTGELFF. In DNA, the CDR3 is TGTGCCAGCTCACCTGGACTGAACACCGGGGAGCTGTTTTTT.

J is TRBJ1-1 and V is TRBV7-9, with TRBD1 as a possible D gene (6 bases). The V gene lost 5 bases and the J gene lost 0 bases, with 13 bases spanning the gap. Per the germline V gene, CDR1 is SEHNR and CDR2 is FQNEAQ (reference sequence). CDR3 length equals 15 residues. CDR3 in DNA: TGTGCCAGCAGCACCCGGACAGAAATGAACACTGAAGCTTTCTTT. Translated, it gives CASSTRTEMNTEAFF.

This clone was counted a few times. V and J are TRBV7-9 and TRBJ2-7; 9 nucleotides agree with TRBD2. The CDR3 consists of 14 residues. The V gene's germline CDR1 is SEHNR and CDR2 FQNEAQ (reference sequence). The J segment lost 3 bases and the V segment lost 2 bases, leaving 2 bases of the junction unmatched. The CDR3 DNA follows: TGTGCCAGCAGCTTAAAGACTAGCGGCTACGAGCAGTACTTC. Translated: CASSLKTSGYEQYF.

This chain links TRBV18 with TRBJ2-6; 8 nucleotides match TRBD1. The germline V gene encodes CDR1 KGHSH and CDR2 LQKENI. The V gene end was trimmed by 1 base and the J gene end by 2 bases; junction bases not matched to a gene: 7. The CDR3 is 18 amino acids. The CDR3, as DNA: TGTGCCAGCTCACCACGAGGACAGGGAGAAACTGGGGCCAACGTCCTGACTTTC. Encoded protein: CASSPRGQGETGANVLTF.

The genes are TRBV7-9 and TRBJ1-1; no definite D call. V was cut by 5 bases and J by 4 bases, with 11 bases left in between. Germline V gene lookup returns CDR1 SEHNR and CDR2 FQNEAQ (reference sequence). The CDR3 consists of 13 residues. CDR3: CASSPSGRTEAFF. In nucleotides, the CDR3 is TGTGCCAGCAGCCCTAGCGGCCGCACTGAAGCTTTCTTT.

This clone was found a few times. This chain connects TRBV29-1 to TRBJ2-6; weak D call: TRBD1 (5 bases). The CDR3 length is 15 residues. From germline, CDR1 is SQVTM and CDR2 ANQGSEA. In DNA, the CDR3 is TGCACCCCTTGGCAGGGCCGCTCTGGGGCCAACGTCCTGACTTTC. Its protein product is CTPWQGRSGANVLTF.

This clone was seen only a few times. The rearrangement joins TRBV7-7 to TRBJ2-3; 11 nucleotides agree with TRBD2. This CDR3 contains 15 residues. V lost 4 bases and J lost 6; bases outside the gene matches: 6. Germline V gives CDR1 SSHAT, CDR2 FNYEAQ (reference sequence). CDR3 sequence: CASSSRLAGMDTQYF. The CDR3 coding sequence is TGTGCCAGCAGCTCGCGACTAGCGGGAATGGATACGCAGTATTTT.

The J gene is TRBJ2-1, the V gene TRBV23-1; 14 nucleotides match TRBD2. TRBV23-1 is sorted into the ORF group, with uncertain function. With V trimmed by 6 bases and J by 9 bases, 22 bases remained unmatched. The CDR3 has 20 residues. The CDR3, as DNA: TGCGCCAGCAGCCGAATTCAGACTAGCGGGAGGGCCCCTCGGTCAATTGAGCAGTTCTTC. Its translation is CASSRIQTSGRAPRSIEQFF.

This clone occurred a few times. V gene TRBV7-2 combines with J gene TRBJ2-5; TRBD1 matches 9 bases. This CDR3 is 15 amino acids long. The J segment lost 5 bases and the V segment lost 1 base, leaving 5 bases of the junction unmatched. The germline CDR1 and CDR2 sequences are SGHTA and FQGNSA. The CDR3 DNA sequence: TGTGCCAGCAGCTTAGTGGAGACAGGGGGGGAGACCCAGTACTTC. Its translation is CASSLVETGGETQYF.

This clone was observed a handful of times. The chain joins TRBV6-1 to TRBJ2-1; 9 nucleotides line up with TRBD2. Trimming cost V 8 bases and J 12 bases; bases outside gene matches: 11. CDR3 length equals 13 residues. Germline CDR1 reads MNHNS; CDR2 reads SASEGT. CDR3 residues: CASRLAGLRSQFF. CDR3 nucleotides: TGTGCCAGCCGGCTAGCGGGACTTAGGTCGCAGTTCTTC.